This T cell receptor beta chain was captured by sequencing in a study of CD8 T cells in ankylosing spondylitis. The study's findings and limits: A subset of motif variants has previously been described in the synovial fluid and blood of reactive arthritis. For ankylosing spondylitis blood, a TCR beta motif of under 10 highly homologous variants appeared characteristic. It was reported that disease-linked clones were significantly enriched in matched ankylosing spondylitis synovial fluid.

This clonotype was observed a few times. Its antigen is not known. CDR3 length equals 13 residues. The V end lost 1 base, the J end lost 12 bases, and 13 bases lay between the germline ends. In TCRdb, the 5' RACE reads were re-called with MiXCR into one record per CDR3 protein. The data hold about 840,000 distinct CDR3 sequences, with about 11% observed a single time. This rearrangement joins TRBV12-3 or TRBV12-4 to TRBJ1-5; D is perhaps TRBD1 (6 bases). This TCR derives from a male donor with ankylosing spondylitis. Material for sequencing was blood, either unsorted or a sorted T cell fraction (not recorded which). The CDR3 region is CASSLERGGNQHF. CDR3 bases: TGTGCCAGCAGTTTAGAGAGAGGGGGTAACCAGCATTTT.